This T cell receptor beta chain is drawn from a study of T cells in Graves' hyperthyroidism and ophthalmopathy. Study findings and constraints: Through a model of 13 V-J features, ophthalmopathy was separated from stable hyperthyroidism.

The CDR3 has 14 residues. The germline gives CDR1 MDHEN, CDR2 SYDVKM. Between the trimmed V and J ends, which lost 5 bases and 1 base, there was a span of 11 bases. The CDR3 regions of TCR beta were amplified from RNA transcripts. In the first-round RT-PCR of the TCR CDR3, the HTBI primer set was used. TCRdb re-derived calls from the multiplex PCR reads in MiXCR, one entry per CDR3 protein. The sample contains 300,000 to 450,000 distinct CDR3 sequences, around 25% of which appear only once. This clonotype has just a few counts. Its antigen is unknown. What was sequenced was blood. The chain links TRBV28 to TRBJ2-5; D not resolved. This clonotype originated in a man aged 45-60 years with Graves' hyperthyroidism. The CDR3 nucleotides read TGTGCCAGCAGTCTTGACAACCTCCAAGAGACCCAGTACTTC. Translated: CASSLDNLQETQYF.